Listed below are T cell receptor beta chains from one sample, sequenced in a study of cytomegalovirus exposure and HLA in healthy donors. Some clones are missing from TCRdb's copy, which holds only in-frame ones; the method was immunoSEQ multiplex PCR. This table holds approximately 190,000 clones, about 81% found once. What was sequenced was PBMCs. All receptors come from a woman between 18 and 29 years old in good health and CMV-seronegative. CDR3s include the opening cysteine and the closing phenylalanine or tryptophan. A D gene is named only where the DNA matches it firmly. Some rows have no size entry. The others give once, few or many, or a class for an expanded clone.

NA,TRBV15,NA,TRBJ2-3,TGTGCCACCAGCAGAGAGAGACAGGTTGTCACAGATACGCAGTATTTT,CATSRERQVVTDTQYF
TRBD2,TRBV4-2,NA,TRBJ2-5,TGTGCCAGCAGCCAAGATCGTAGCGGGGGGAGTCTAGAGACCCAGTACTTC,CASSQDRSGGSLETQYF
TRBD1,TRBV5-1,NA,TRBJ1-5,TGCGCCAGCAGCTTGGGGGGGACAGATCAGCCCCAGCATTTT,CASSLGGTDQPQHF
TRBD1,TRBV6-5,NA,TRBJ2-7,TGTGCCAGCCGCCGGGACAGGGTCTCCTACGAGCAGTACTTC,CASRRDRVSYEQYF
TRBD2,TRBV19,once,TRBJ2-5,TGTGCCAGTAGTGCTTGGACTAGCGGGAGGAACCAAGAGACCCAGTACTTC,CASSAWTSGRNQETQYF
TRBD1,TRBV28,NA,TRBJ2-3,TGTGCCAGCAGTTTATATCAGGGGGCCGGAGATACGCAGTATTTT,CASSLYQGAGDTQYF
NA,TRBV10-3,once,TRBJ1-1,TGTGCCATCAGAGAACAGATGGGCTTGAACACTGAAGCTTTCTTT,CAIREQMGLNTEAFF
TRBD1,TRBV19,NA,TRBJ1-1,TGTGCCAGTAGTATCCGGACAGGTGGCACTGAAGCTTTCTTT,CASSIRTGGTEAFF
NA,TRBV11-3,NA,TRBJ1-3,TGTGCCAGCAGCACCTCATCAACGACAGACGGAAACACCATATATTTT,CASSTSSTTDGNTIYF
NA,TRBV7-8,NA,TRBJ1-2,TGTGCCAGCAGCTTAGTACAGGATACGAGCTATGGCTACACCTTC,CASSLVQDTSYGYTF
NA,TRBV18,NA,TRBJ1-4,TGTGCCAGCTCACCACCGATTGGACACAGAAATGAAAAACTGTTTTTT,CASSPPIGHRNEKLFF
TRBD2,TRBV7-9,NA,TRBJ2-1,TGTGCCAGCAGCTCCCCGACTAGCGGGAATGAGCAGTTCTTC,CASSSPTSGNEQFF
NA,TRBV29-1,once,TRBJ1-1,TGCAGCGTTGAGACAGGCCTGGGGGCGAACACTGAAGCTTTCTTT,CSVETGLGANTEAFF
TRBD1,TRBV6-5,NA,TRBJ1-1,TGTGCCAGCAGTTACGCAGGGACAGGGAGGAACACTGAAGCTTTCTTT,CASSYAGTGRNTEAFF
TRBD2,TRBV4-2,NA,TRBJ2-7,TGTGCCAGCAGCCAACCCCCAGCGGGAGTAGGAACCGAGCAGTACTTC,CASSQPPAGVGTEQYF
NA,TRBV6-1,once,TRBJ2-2,TGTGCCAGCAGTGAGCGGAGGGCCTGGACCGGGGAGCTGTTTTTT,CASSERRAWTGELFF
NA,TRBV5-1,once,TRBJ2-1,TGCGCCAGCAGCTTCCGGGAGAGCTACAATGAGCAGTTCTTC,CASSFRESYNEQFF
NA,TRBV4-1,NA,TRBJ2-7,TGCGCCAGCAGCCAACAGGACTTGGCTTTCTACGAGCAGTACTTC,CASSQQDLAFYEQYF
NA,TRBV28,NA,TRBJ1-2,TGTGCCAGCAACCTCCAGGGCTATGGCTACACCTTC,CASNLQGYGYTF
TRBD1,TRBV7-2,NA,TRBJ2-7,TGTGCCAGCAGCTTCGGGACAGGGGTCTACGAGCAGTACTTC,CASSFGTGVYEQYF
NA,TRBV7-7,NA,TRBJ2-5,TGTGCCAGCAGCGCCGGGGGCGGGGGCCAAGAGACCCAGTACTTC,CASSAGGGGQETQYF
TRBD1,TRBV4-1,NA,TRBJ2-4,TGCGCCAGCAGCCAAGAAAGCCAGGGGGCGGGTATGGCCAAAAACATTCAGTACTTC,CASSQESQGAGMAKNIQYF
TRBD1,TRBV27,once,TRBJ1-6,TGTGCCAGCAGCTCCTGGGACAGTTCCTTTTCACCCCTCCACTTT,CASSSWDSSFSPLHF
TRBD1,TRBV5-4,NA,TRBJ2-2,TGTGCCAGCAGCTCGATGAGACAGGGGGCGCCCAACGGGGAGCTGTTTTTT,CASSSMRQGAPNGELFF
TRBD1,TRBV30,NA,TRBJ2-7,TGTGCCTGGAACCAGAACAGGGGATACCACGAGCAGTACTTC,CAWNQNRGYHEQYF
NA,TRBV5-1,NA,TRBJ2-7,TGCGCCAGCAGCTTGGGAGGCACGGGGATGGGCTACGAGCAGTACTTC,CASSLGGTGMGYEQYF
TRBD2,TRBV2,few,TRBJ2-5,TGTGCCAGCAGAGGATTGGGACTAGCGGGAGTAGAGACCCAGTACTTC,CASRGLGLAGVETQYF
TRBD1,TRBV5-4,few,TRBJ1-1,TGTGCCAGCACCATGGGACAGACATTGAACACTGAAGCTTTCTTT,CASTMGQTLNTEAFF